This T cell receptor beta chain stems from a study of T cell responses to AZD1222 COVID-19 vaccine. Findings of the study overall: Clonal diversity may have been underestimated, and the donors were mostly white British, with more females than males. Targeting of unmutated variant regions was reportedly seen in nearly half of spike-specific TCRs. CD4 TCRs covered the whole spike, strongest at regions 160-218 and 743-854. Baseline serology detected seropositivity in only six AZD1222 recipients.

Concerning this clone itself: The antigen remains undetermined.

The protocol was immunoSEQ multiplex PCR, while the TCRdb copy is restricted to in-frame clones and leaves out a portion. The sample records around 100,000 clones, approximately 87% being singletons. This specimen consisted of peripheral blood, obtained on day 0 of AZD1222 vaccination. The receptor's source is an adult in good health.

The CDR3 loop is CASSFSGTASSYEQYF. CDR3 nucleotide sequence: TGTGCCAGCAGTTTCTCCGGGACAGCGAGCTCCTACGAGCAGTACTTC. The V and J genes are TRBV11-3 and TRBJ2-7; TRBD1 matches 7 bases. V dropped 6 bases and J dropped 0; count of bases not matched to a gene: 11. CDR3 size: 16 residues. Germline assignment: CDR1 SGHNT and CDR2 YENEEA. The variable domain in full, completed from reference TRBV11-3 and TRBJ2-7, reads EAGVVQSPRYKIIEKKQPVAFWCNPISGHNTLYWYLQNLGQGPELLIRYENEEAVDDSQLPKDRFSAERLKGVDSTLKIQPAELGDSAVYLCASSFSGTASSYEQYFGPGTRLTVT.